The sequence of this TCR beta chain was determined in a study of blood T cell repertoires in COVID-19. As for the study in general: Sites in the United States, Italy and Spain provided acute and convalescent COVID-19 samples. The analysed material was cDNA or gDNA that came from T cells, B-cell-depleted T cells, or PBMCs.

In the study's own analysis: Estimates of nucleated cell counts were drawn from the amplification of reference gene primers. TCRdb's copy holds only in-frame clones and misses some; the assay was immunoSEQ multiplex PCR. V, J and clone size are those of that table, while D and trimming were read from the DNA. The sample consists of a few hundred thousand clones, around 90% of them appearing once. The CDR3 sequence is 13 residues long. Germline values: CDR1 MDHEN, CDR2 SYDVKM. Trimming took 10 bases from V and 0 from J, leaving 10 bases between them. The gene calls are TRBV28 and TRBJ2-4, with a possible D match to TRBD2 (5 bases). The sequencing input was peripheral blood. This receptor was taken from a woman younger than 45 with COVID-19, enrolled during active disease. CDR3 DNA: TGTGCCACTCAACGGGGAGCCAAAAACATTCAGTACTTC. This encodes CATQRGAKNIQYF. Supplemented by reference TRBV28 and TRBJ2-4, the full variable domain reads DVKVTQSSRYLVKRTGEKVFLECVQDMDHENMFWYRQDPGLGLRLIYFSYDVKMKEKGDIPEGYSVSREKKERFSLILESASTNQTSMYLCATQRGAKNIQYFGAGTRLSVL.